The T cell receptor beta chain under discussion was sequenced for a study of breast tumors, draining lymph nodes, adjacent tissues. MiXCR, applied by TCRdb to the multiplex PCR reads, yields one record per CDR3 protein. In the table there are approximately 60,000 distinct CDR3 sequences, approximately 57% of which are singletons. Whole-study findings and limits: Findings are consistent with lymph node origin and intratumoral expansion of most tumor T cells. Tumor TCR diversity was below lymph nodes but above nontumor tissue.

This clonotype was picked up many times. Its antigen is still unknown. V lost 5 bases to trimming and J lost 7 bases; unmatched junction nucleotides: 16. Germline V gene sequence: CDR1 SGHTA, CDR2 FQGNSA. The CDR3 covers 17 residues. The sequencing input was breast tumor tissue. The chain couples TRBV7-2 to TRBJ2-5; TRBD2 matches at 10 bases. The TCR sequence derives from a female donor with breast cancer. Some clones in this sample may be carry-over from other donors' samples. The CDR3 reads CASSRGLSGGGEGTQYF. In nucleotides, the CDR3 is TGTGCCAGCAGCCGAGGACTGAGCGGGGGGGGAGAGGGGACCCAGTACTTC.